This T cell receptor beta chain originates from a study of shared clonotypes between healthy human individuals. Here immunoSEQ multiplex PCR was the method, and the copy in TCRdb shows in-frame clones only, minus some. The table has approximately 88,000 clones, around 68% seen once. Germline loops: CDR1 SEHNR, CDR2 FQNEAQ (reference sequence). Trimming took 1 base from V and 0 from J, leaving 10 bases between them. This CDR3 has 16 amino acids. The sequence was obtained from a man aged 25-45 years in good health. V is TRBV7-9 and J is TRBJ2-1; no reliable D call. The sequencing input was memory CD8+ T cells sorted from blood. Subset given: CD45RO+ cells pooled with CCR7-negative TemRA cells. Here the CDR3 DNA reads TGTGCCAGCAGCTTAGTTCCGGTAAGCTCCTACAATGAGCAGTTCTTC. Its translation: CASSLVPVSSYNEQFF.